A selection of T cell receptor beta chains follows, all from one sample in a study of vaccination effects on CD4 cells after COVID-19. No antigens are known for them. Sequencing used immunoSEQ multiplex PCR; TCRdb keeps in-frame clones, though not all of them. The data contain approximately 30,000 clones, about 72% of them singletons. This material consisted of CD4+ T cells from PBMCs cultured with a peptide pool, taken before COVID-19 vaccination. The receptors here all came from a human donor who had a prior SARS-CoV-2 infection. CDR3s leave out the opening cysteine and the closing phenylalanine or tryptophan. Fields, in order: J gene, clone size, V gene, CDR3 protein. Size is stated for part of the rows, as once, few or many counts, or as a class when the clone is expanded.

J: TRBJ2-5; size: few; V: TRBV7-3; CDR3: ASSLMAGGPQETQY
J: TRBJ1-1; size: NA; V: TRBV27; CDR3: ASSIPGHEAF
J: TRBJ2-7; size: NA; V: TRBV4-3; CDR3: ASSQDRDYREQY
J: TRBJ1-2; size: NA; V: TRBV7-2; CDR3: ASSLVEGHYGYT
J: TRBJ1-5; size: NA; V: TRBV3-1/TRBV3-2; CDR3: ASSPQGPGPQH
J: TRBJ1-1; size: NA; V: TRBV6-5; CDR3: ASSYSKTLAEAF
J: TRBJ2-7; size: NA; V: TRBV24-1; CDR3: ATSDSGEQY
J: TRBJ1-1; size: NA; V: TRBV15; CDR3: ATSRDMLAPEAF
J: TRBJ2-2; size: once; V: TRBV5-1; CDR3: ASSPGAGARAGELF
J: TRBJ2-3; size: NA; V: TRBV6-2/TRBV6-3; CDR3: ASSPDGSTDTQY
J: TRBJ2-5; size: NA; V: TRBV29-1; CDR3: SVSGQGVRETQY
J: TRBJ1-2; size: few; V: TRBV19; CDR3: ASSPTGFYGYT
J: TRBJ2-5; size: NA; V: TRBV29-1; CDR3: SGKGARETQY
J: TRBJ2-5; size: NA; V: TRBV2; CDR3: ASSFGTSGETQY
J: TRBJ1-1; size: NA; V: TRBV12-5; CDR3: ASGLERNTEAF
J: TRBJ2-7; size: NA; V: TRBV7-9; CDR3: ASSPGQGRARYEQY
J: TRBJ2-3; size: NA; V: TRBV4-2; CDR3: ASSQELRGGDTQY
J: TRBJ2-5; size: NA; V: TRBV5-1; CDR3: ASSFRGLAGQETQY
J: TRBJ2-1; size: NA; V: TRBV7-2; CDR3: ASRSGLAGNQF
J: TRBJ2-3; size: NA; V: TRBV6-1; CDR3: ASSEVRTDTQY
J: TRBJ2-3; size: NA; V: TRBV28; CDR3: ASSLQEPNTQY
J: TRBJ2-3; size: NA; V: TRBV6-6; CDR3: ASSDGLAGITDTQY